The present entry profiles one TCR beta chain with its context. These data belong to a study of control samples from healthy donors and cancer patients. Some clones are missing from TCRdb's copy, which holds only in-frame ones; the method was immunoSEQ multiplex PCR. The profile covers almost 95,000 clones, with 90% appearing a single time and over 3% taken by the ten largest. Germline V gene data show CDR1 as SGHRS and CDR2 as YFSETQ. V dropped 4 bases and J dropped 2; count of bases not matched to a gene: 6. CDR3 size: 14 residues. The chain couples TRBV5-1 to TRBJ2-7, with TRBD1 matching over 7 bases. This sequence was found in a woman between 18 and 30 years old in good health. Sequenced input: blood. For the CDR3, the DNA is TGCGCCAGCAGCCACGGGGACAGTCCCTACGAGCAGTACTTC. This codes for CASSHGDSPYEQYF.